This TCR beta chain stems from a study of cytomegalovirus exposure and HLA in healthy donors. Study in general: Most donors, around 81% of several hundred genotyped, fell in the Caucasian-associated ancestry cluster.

Overall study results and limits: A few V segments could not be told apart, such as TRBV6-2 and TRBV6-3, and were left out. HLA allele associations emerged for about 16,000 TCR beta sequences in a later analysis, at 0.05 false discovery rate.

As concerns this clone: Its antigen is not identified.

It was with 60 Vbeta and 13 Jbeta primers that the PCR ran. The assay was immunoSEQ multiplex PCR, and TCRdb's table has in-frame clones only and misses some. The sample holds 150,000 to 200,000 clones; approximately 78% are singletons and the top ten take 12% to 15%. CDR3 length equals 14 residues. Trimming took off 4 bases at V and 0 bases at J, with 7 bases between the two ends. Germline V CDR1 and CDR2: SNHLY, FYNNEI. The sequenced material came from PBMCs. The V gene is TRBV2, the J gene TRBJ1-5; D gene unclear. The sequence was obtained from a woman aged 25 to 39 in good health and CMV-seropositive. The CDR3: CASSGDISNQPQHF. Written as DNA, the CDR3 is TGTGCCAGCAGTGGCGACATTAGCAATCAGCCCCAGCATTTT.